This TCR beta chain originates from a study of vaccination effects on CD4 cells after COVID-19. Overall study: Samples were given by two convalescent patients 16 days and one week before vaccination. Study-wide results and caveats: Missing from the study were early post-infection timepoints, and its convalescent patients were few.

Expansion with viral peptide pools was applied to antigen-specific CD4+ T cells by the ViraFEST assay prior to sequencing. Once cultured for more than nine days, the cells underwent separation to obtain CD4+ T cells. This individual tested PCR-positive for SARS-CoV-2 infection between March and December 2020. In culture with approximately 10 IU/ml IL-2 and about 10 ug/ml peptides, PBMC were grown at a few million per well. Half the medium was swapped for IL-2 medium on days 3 and 7. Using immunoSEQ multiplex PCR, the repertoire was profiled, and TCRdb retains in-frame clones only, with some absent. The table has about 40,000 clones, about two thirds seen once; the top ten hold roughly 33%. V shed 1 base and J shed 6 bases, with 22 bases lying between them. The germline V gene has CDR1 SGHVS and CDR2 FNYEAQ. CDR3 length: 18 amino acids. As to this clone: Its antigen is not identified.

The receptor's source is a human donor who had a prior SARS-CoV-2 infection. The specimen was CD4+ T cells from PBMCs cultured with a peptide pool, collected before COVID-19 vaccination. This chain connects TRBV7-6 to TRBJ2-1; TRBD1 might be the D (6 bases). The CDR3, as DNA: TGTGCCAGCAGCTTAGTTGATTATGGGACACATCCGGGCAATGAGCAGTTCTTC. It encodes CASSLVDYGTHPGNEQFF.